The 9 T cell receptor beta chains given below trace back to one sample, sequenced in a study of blood T cell repertoires in COVID-19. Method: immunoSEQ multiplex PCR; TCRdb's copy keeps in-frame clones and lacks some. The data show about 200,000 clones, 80% to 90% seen once. Sequencing used peripheral blood. The source is a woman aged 45-60 years with acute or convalescent COVID-19.

This clone has more than one count but fewer than ten. This chain uses TRBV30 with TRBJ2-7, with D possibly being TRBD2 (5 bases). There are 12 residues in the CDR3. V was cut by 4 bases and J by 3 bases, with 10 bases left in between. Germline V gene lookup returns CDR1 GTSNPN and CDR2 SVGIG (reference sequence). The CDR3 loop is CAWNRGVYEQYF. The CDR3 bases are TGTGCCTGGAACCGGGGAGTCTACGAGCAGTACTTC.

About this clone: This sample includes further DNA sequences coding for the same CDR3. The CDR3 reads CASSPGQNTGELFF. CDR3 in DNA: TGTGCCAGCTCACCGGGACAAAACACCGGGGAGCTGTTTTTT. The gene calls are TRBV18 and TRBJ2-2; possible D gene TRBD1, 6 bases. The CDR3 loop spans 14 amino acids. The V gene lost 3 bases and the J gene lost 2 bases, with 7 bases spanning the gap. The germline V gene has CDR1 KGHSH and CDR2 LQKENI.

The chain has TRBV7-2 and TRBJ1-6, with a tentative D call TRBD1 (5 bases). The CDR3 extends over 15 amino acids. Germline lookup yields CDR1 SGHTA and CDR2 FQGNSA. The V end was cut by 3 bases, the J end by 7 bases, with 13 bases between. The CDR3 here is CASSLPGGTNSPLHF. The CDR3 DNA reads TGTGCCAGCAGCTTGCCCGGGGGTACGAATTCACCCCTCCACTTT.

The rearrangement links TRBV6-1 to TRBJ2-6; 8 nucleotides line up with TRBD1. Germline assignment: CDR1 MNHNS and CDR2 SASEGT. The trim removed 4 bases at V and 0 bases at J, leaving 5 bases unmatched. There are 17 residues in the CDR3. CDR3 protein: CASSAGRGPSGANVLTF. The DNA of the CDR3 is TGTGCCAGCAGTGCCGGCAGGGGGCCCTCTGGGGCCAACGTCCTGACTTTC.

V and J are TRBV20-1 and TRBJ2-7; possible D gene TRBD2, 6 bases. The ends were cut back, 5 bases at V and 5 bases at J, with 10 bases in the middle. Germline V gene data show CDR1 as DFQATT and CDR2 as SNEGSKA (reference sequence). The CDR3 consists of 11 residues. The CDR3 loop reads CSAFGSNEQYF. The CDR3 DNA follows: TGCAGTGCTTTCGGGAGCAACGAGCAGTACTTC.

The chain combines TRBV24-1 with TRBJ2-2; 11 nucleotides align to TRBD2. The CDR3 contains 16 residues. The germline V gene encodes CDR1 KGHDR and CDR2 SFDVKD. Trimming removed 6 bases from V and 3 bases from J; junction bases left unmatched: 5. Here the CDR3 reads CATSSSTSGDTGELFF. CDR3 nucleotides: TGTGCCACCAGTAGTTCGACTAGCGGGGACACCGGGGAGCTGTTTTTT.

J is TRBJ2-1 and V is TRBV30; 8 nucleotides align to TRBD2. This CDR3 has 12 amino acids. With V trimmed by 1 base and J by 7 bases, 0 bases remained unmatched. Per the germline V gene, CDR1 is GTSNPN and CDR2 is SVGIG (reference sequence). CDR3 sequence: CAWSGGGNEQFF. DNA of the CDR3: TGTGCCTGGAGTGGCGGGGGGAATGAGCAGTTCTTC.

CDR3 bases: TGTGCCAGCAGCCTGATTGGAGGCAGTTACGAGCAGTACTTC. Translated, it gives CASSLIGGSYEQYF. The V gene is TRBV5-4, the J gene TRBJ2-7, with TRBD2 as a possible D gene (5 bases). CDR1 is SGHNT and CDR2 is YYREEE in the germline V gene (reference sequence). The ends were cut back, 4 bases at V and 4 bases at J, with 15 bases in the middle. This CDR3 region has 14 residues.

V and J are TRBV5-6 and TRBJ2-2, with 10 bases aligning to TRBD2. V was pared by 7 bases and J by 6 bases, with 12 bases of the junction left unmatched. This CDR3 region has 16 residues. Germline V gene data show CDR1 as SGHDT and CDR2 as YYEEEE. The CDR3 sequence is CASVYSGGPRSGELFF. CDR3 DNA: TGTGCCAGCGTTTATAGCGGGGGGCCTAGGTCCGGGGAGCTGTTTTTT.